Here is one T cell receptor beta chain with its context. The data derive from a study of shared clonotypes between healthy human individuals. On the study more broadly: A couple of female and three male donors aged 18 to 49 were enrolled.

The CDR3 spans 16 residues. The J segment lost 3 bases and the V segment lost 2 bases, leaving 9 bases of the junction unmatched. Germline V CDR1 and CDR2: SGHTA, FQGTGA. Researchers partitioned CD4+ cells into CD45RA+ naive and CD45RA-negative memory subsets. Repertoires were generated with immunoSEQ multiplex PCR, while TCRdb's copy carries only in-frame clones and drops some. The data show just over 2,000,000 clones, 85% to 95% seen once. The origin of this receptor is a man between 18 and 35 years old in good health. The chain recombines TRBV7-3 with TRBJ2-7; 8 bases are shared with TRBD1. Source material: naive CD4+ T cells sorted from blood. Subset meaning: CD45RA+ positively selected. The CDR3 sequence: CASSLQGAPQIYEQYF. In DNA, the CDR3 is TGTGCCAGCAGCTTACAGGGGGCCCCACAAATCTACGAGCAGTACTTC. Full variable domain (missing parts from reference TRBV7-3 and TRBJ2-7): GAGVSQTPSNKVTEKGKYVELRCDPISGHTALYWYRQSLGQGPEFLIYFQGTGAADDSGLPNDRFFAVRPEGSVSTLKIQRTERGDSAVYLCASSLQGAPQIYEQYFGPGTRLTVT.